Listed here are 11 T cell receptor beta chains from one sample, sequenced in a study of PD-1 blockade in mismatch repair-deficient tumors. Repertoires were generated with immunoSEQ multiplex PCR, while TCRdb's copy carries only in-frame clones and drops some. The repertoire holds some 120,000 clones, with roughly 86% as singletons. The specimen comprised peripheral blood, sampled 44 weeks after starting pembrolizumab. These receptors all come from an adult with mismatch repair-deficient cancer.

With regard to this clone: Other DNA sequences in the same sample also yield this CDR3. The chain joins TRBV6-5 to TRBJ2-7; 12 nucleotides match TRBD2. The CDR3 loop spans 14 amino acids. V was clipped by 5 bases and J by 4 bases; unmatched bases: 3. Germline V lookup: CDR1 MNHEY, CDR2 SVGAGI. DNA of the CDR3: TGTGCCAGCAGTGGCCTAGCGGGAGGGTACGAGCAGTACTTC. Its translation: CASSGLAGGYEQYF.

The sample holds a few counts of this clone. The chain links TRBV5-8 to TRBJ2-2, with D unresolved. The CDR3 totals 11 residues. Trimming shortened V by 3 bases and J by 4 bases, and 1 base separated the two germline ends. The V gene's germline CDR1 is SGHTS and CDR2 YDEGEE. The CDR3 here is CASSSTGELFF. The CDR3 region has the DNA TGTGCCAGCAGCTCCACCGGGGAGCTGTTTTTT.

The chain links TRBV28 to TRBJ2-7; D is perhaps TRBD2 (7 bases). Per germline, CDR1 MDHEN and CDR2 SYDVKM. V lost 5 bases to trimming and J lost 3 bases, with 20 bases between them. CDR3 length equals 16 residues. CDR3 loop: CASSTSGRGLFYEQYF. In nucleotides, the CDR3 is TGTGCCAGCAGTACCTCCGGGCGGGGGCTTTTCTACGAGCAGTACTTC.

The chain links TRBV11-2 to TRBJ2-7; TRBD2 agrees at 7 bases. Germline V gives CDR1 SGHAT, CDR2 FQNNGV. This CDR3 is built from 17 residues. Trimming at V came to 5 bases and at J to 2 bases, leaving 15 bases not matched to a gene. The CDR3 region is CASSPELAGALTYEQYF. CDR3 bases: TGTGCCAGCAGCCCCGAGCTGGCGGGAGCCTTAACCTACGAGCAGTACTTC.

The rearrangement links TRBV28 to TRBJ2-2; D might be TRBD1 (7 bases). Trimming shortened V by 5 bases and J by 3 bases, and 10 bases separated the two germline ends. Germline V gives CDR1 MDHEN, CDR2 SYDVKM. CDR3 size: 14 residues. The CDR3 DNA reads TGTGCCAGCAGTGCGGGACAGTACACCGGGGAGCTGTTTTTT. Its protein product is CASSAGQYTGELFF.

A single count supports this clone. This sequence joins TRBV5-4 and TRBJ2-7; weak D call: TRBD2 (5 bases). CDR1 and CDR2 (germline): SGHNT, YYREEE (reference sequence). The ends were cut back, 2 bases at V and 3 bases at J, with 9 bases in the middle. CDR3 length: 13 residues. For the CDR3, the DNA is TGTGCCAGCAGCTTAGACTACGACTACGAGCAGTACTTC. Translated: CASSLDYDYEQYF.

The chain carries TRBV4-2 and TRBJ2-1; a possible D gene is TRBD2 (5 bases). Germline lookup yields CDR1 LGHNA and CDR2 YNFKEQ. Trimming left V 7 bases short and J 3 bases short, with 16 bases between. The CDR3 has 15 amino acids. Here the CDR3 DNA reads TGTGCCAGCAAGAGGGAGCGGTTCATCTACAATGAGCAGTTCTTC. Protein product: CASKRERFIYNEQFF.

In its sample, this clone was seen once. The CDR3 loop is CASKRDRDNEQFF. The CDR3 DNA follows: TGTGCCAGCAAAAGGGACAGAGACAATGAGCAGTTCTTC. The chain combines TRBV27 with TRBJ2-1, with 7 bases lining up with TRBD1. The V gene's germline CDR1 is MNHEY and CDR2 SMNVEV (reference sequence). V was clipped by 7 bases and J by 5 bases; unmatched bases: 5. CDR3 size: 13 residues.

This chain links TRBV5-1 with TRBJ2-3; 9 positions agree with TRBD1. The CDR3 is 14 amino acids. Trimming took 4 bases from V and 5 from J; bases not matched to a gene: 5. From germline, CDR1 is SGHRS and CDR2 YFSETQ. The CDR3 DNA sequence: TGCGCCAGCAGCATGGGACAGGGAAGAGATACGCAGTATTTT. Protein product: CASSMGQGRDTQYF.

The rearrangement links TRBV11-3 to TRBJ1-2, with 9 bases fitting TRBD1. The length of the CDR3 is 14 residues. Looked up from germline, CDR1 is SGHNT and CDR2 is YENEEA. Losses at the gene ends were 4 bases for V and 8 bases for J; bases not matched to a gene: 8. The CDR3 region is CASSSTGGLRGYTF. In DNA, the CDR3 is TGTGCCAGCAGCTCGACAGGGGGGCTGAGAGGCTACACCTTC.

This clone was counted a single time. CDR3 loop: CASIIVATSGTEAFF. The CDR3 DNA sequence: TGTGCCAGCATTATCGTGGCTACCTCCGGCACTGAAGCTTTCTTT. V gene TRBV25-1 combines with J gene TRBJ1-1; unclear D gene. The CDR3 has 15 residues. V lost 7 bases and J lost 4, with 19 bases in between. CDR1 and CDR2 (germline): MGHDK, SYGVNS.